One and the same sample provided the 13 T cell receptor beta chains below, sequenced in a study of molecular identifiers for immune sequencing clone quantification. TCRdb re-analysed the PCR reads in MiXCR, keeping a single row per CDR3 protein. Of about 100,000 distinct CDR3 sequences listed, 36% were seen once; the top ten hold around 3.8%. The specimen was naive CD8+ T cells from blood, with Jurkat cell RNA spiked in. The subset is: FACS-sorted CD8+CD4-CCR7+CD45RA+ naive T cells. The receptors come from a human donor in good health. Some libraries in this study had Jurkat cell RNA spiked in.

Points on this clonotype: Just one base apart from a much larger clone, this may be a read error. The rearrangement links TRBV4-3 to TRBJ2-5, with a tentative D call TRBD2 (7 bases). The germline gives CDR1 LGHNA, CDR2 YSLEER. Trimming shortened V by 1 base and J by 4 bases, and 13 bases separated the two germline ends. The CDR3 is 15 amino acids. The CDR3: CASSQVYGGPETQYF. The CDR3 region has the DNA TGCGCCAGCAGCCAAGTCTACGGGGGGCCAGAGACCCAGTACTTC.

The chain recombines TRBV11-3 with TRBJ2-5; D gene uncertain. The CDR3 is made up of 13 amino acids. CDR1 and CDR2 from the germline V gene are SGHNT and YENEEA. Deletions cut 2 bases from V and 6 bases from J, with 10 bases between. The CDR3 DNA reads TGTGCCAGCAGCTTAATAAACGGCCAGACCCAGTACTTC. Residues: CASSLINGQTQYF.

This clonotype was counted only a few times. The chain carries TRBV27 and TRBJ2-7; either TRBD1 or TRBD2 may fit D (5 bases each). Germline CDR1 and CDR2: MNHEY and SMNVEV (reference sequence). V lost 5 bases and J 6 bases, leaving 8 bases between the germline ends. This CDR3 is 11 amino acids long. The CDR3 sequence is CASSIGAEQYF. As DNA, the CDR3 is TGTGCCAGCAGTATCGGGGCCGAGCAGTACTTC.

This chain connects TRBV27 to TRBJ1-4; tentatively, D is TRBD1 (5 bases). This CDR3 has 13 residues. Germline V gene sequence: CDR1 MNHEY, CDR2 SMNVEV (reference sequence). Trimming left V 2 bases short and J 7 bases short, with 8 bases between. The CDR3 DNA reads as TGTGCCAGCAGTTTAATGGGGGGTGAAAAACTGTTTTTT. Protein sequence: CASSLMGGEKLFF.

This sequence joins TRBV28 and TRBJ2-1; the D is unclear. The CDR3 is 12 residues long. Germline CDR1 reads MDHEN; CDR2 reads SYDVKM. Trimming removed 3 bases from V and 7 bases from J, with 7 bases in between. CDR3 DNA: TGTGCCAGCAGTTTTGAGTCAAATGAGCAGTTCTTC. Translating gives CASSFESNEQFF.

There are a few counts of this clonotype. V is TRBV28 and J is TRBJ2-7; D unresolved. The CDR3 runs to 14 residues. CDR1 and CDR2 (germline): MDHEN, SYDVKM. Trimming left V 4 bases short and J 3 bases short, with 13 bases between. CDR3 in amino acids: CASSSERVFYEQYF. CDR3 DNA: TGTGCCAGCAGTTCTGAACGGGTTTTCTACGAGCAGTACTTC.

This clonotype turned up a few times. The junction departs from the called germline gene at one end, perhaps through a read error. The chain employs TRBV29-1 and TRBJ2-2; D perhaps matches TRBD2 (5 bases). Germline CDR1 and CDR2: SQVTM and ANQGSEA. This CDR3 is 13 amino acids long. The CDR3 DNA reads TGCAGCATACTGGACGTTAACACCGGGGAGTTGTTTTTT. It translates to CSILDVNTGELFF.

This clonotype has a handful of counts. This rearrangement joins TRBV9 to TRBJ2-3; 7 bases align to TRBD2. Trimming cost V 4 bases and J 0 bases; bases outside gene matches: 5. Germline CDR1 and CDR2: SGDLS and YYNGEE. The CDR3 covers 15 residues. Here the CDR3 DNA reads TGTGCCAGCAGCCCTCGGGACTATAGCACAGATACGCAGTATTTT. The encoded protein is CASSPRDYSTDTQYF.

Many counts were recorded for this clonotype. One junction end does not reproduce the germline sequence, and a read error may be involved. This sequence joins TRBV6-1 and TRBJ2-7; D is unclear. Germline CDR1 and CDR2: MNHNS and SASEGT. This CDR3 is 8 amino acids long. This chain's CDR3 is CASEETDF. Here the CDR3 DNA reads TGTGCCAGCGAGGAGACGGACTTC.

This clonotype has a handful of counts. The chain uses TRBV2 and TRBJ1-4; D is ambiguous. The germline gives CDR1 SNHLY, CDR2 FYNNEI. V was trimmed by 7 bases and J by 8 bases, leaving 20 bases between them. CDR3 length equals 15 residues. The CDR3 coding sequence is TGTGCCAGCAACGGTCTGGCAGAGATGAGAGAAAAACTGTTTTTT. It specifies CASNGLAEMREKLFF.

The sample holds many counts of this clonotype. The chain couples TRBV7-6 to TRBJ2-3; TRBD2 aligns across 9 bases. V lost 5 bases to trimming and J lost 6 bases; unmatched junction nucleotides: 12. Germline lookup yields CDR1 SGHVS and CDR2 FNYEAQ. This CDR3 has 16 amino acids. The CDR3: CASSQGGLAGFDTQYF. The CDR3 coding sequence is TGTGCCAGCAGCCAAGGCGGTCTAGCGGGATTCGATACGCAGTATTTT.

The J gene is TRBJ2-3, the V gene TRBV11-1; a possible D gene is TRBD1 (5 bases). The tail of the sequence fits TRBJ1-5 better, so the J call may be wrong. From germline, CDR1 is SGHAT and CDR2 FQDESV (reference sequence). The CDR3 spans 19 residues. In DNA form, the CDR3 reads TGTGCCAGCAGCTTACGACCGCCGGGGCTAGCGGAACCCACAGATACGCAGCATTTT. It is translated as CASSLRPPGLAEPTDTQHF.

The rearrangement joins TRBV28 to TRBJ2-4, with TRBD1 identical over 8 bases. Germline V gene lookup returns CDR1 MDHEN and CDR2 SYDVKM. V was pared by 7 bases and J by 9 bases, with 11 bases of the junction left unmatched. The CDR3 is 14 residues long. In DNA form, the CDR3 reads TGTGCCAGCAACCCATTTCAGGGGGCGGGCATTCAGTACTTC. Its translation is CASNPFQGAGIQYF.